This TCR beta chain is drawn from a study of blood T cell repertoires in COVID-19 (dated by TCRdb to 2019 to 2021). About the study as a whole: Samples from collaborators originated in the United States, Italy and Spain and spanned both the acute and convalescent phases of COVID-19. The prospective study material was composed of cDNA or gDNA derived from T cells, B-cell-depleted T cells, or PBMCs. Subjects who had been exposed to COVID-19, were actively infected with it, or had recovered from it provided the deeply sampled blood TCRbeta repertoires that made up the dataset. The repertoires were made available in a free public database intended to serve as a resource for research on the immune response to SARS-CoV-2. The samples were drawn from two sources: the first 160 participants of the ongoing ImmuneRACE study, and about 1,300 subjects contributed by 6 global collaborators. Sample metadata almost always included a de-identified subject ID, COVID-19 status, age in years and sex. HLA class I and class II types, where available, came from metadata supplied by the sample provider rather than from assay-based typing. The research as a whole found: How much clinical and demographic metadata was included differed by source and by participant, and the metadata was provided uncurated.

TCRbeta CDR3 regions were amplified from genomic DNA using the immunoSEQ Assay, a bias-controlled multiplex PCR. Concerning the study's data processing: Nucleated cell counts per sample were estimated from amplification of reference gene primers within the assay. To quantify the absolute abundance of each unique TCRbeta CDR3 rearrangement, sequence reads were collapsed and filtered. Productive Simpson clonality was computed per sample as the square root of Simpson's diversity index over productive rearrangements. TCRdb obtained this table from immuneACCESS and retained in-frame rearrangements with V and J assigned. These tables miss some clones; where compared with another copy, unresolved V genes account for less than half of the shortfall, and the remainder is unexplained. Clonal size and the V and J genes are those of that table, whereas D and trimming came from the DNA. This sample lists approximately 200,000 clones; about nine tenths were detected once. In total, the top ten clones hold approximately 4% of the sample.

With regard to this clone: Its target antigen remains unknown. Qualities for individual bases were not recorded, and no much larger clone is one base off.

Whole blood was collected in K2EDTA tubes by collaborating institutions according to the institutions' own protocols. Collaborator samples were shipped for TCRbeta analysis as frozen whole blood, isolated PBMCs, or DNA extracted from either sample type. The CDR3 spans 15 residues, from the cysteine through the phenylalanine. Only CDR3 DNA remains: 45 bases, in frame from the first base. CDR1 and CDR2 are drawn from the germline V gene (reference sequence): GTSNPN, SVGIG. For this chain, trimming is 7 bases at the V end and 5 bases at the J end, and the number of junction bases without a gene match is 10.

This TCR derives from a woman in her twenties or thirties with acute or convalescent COVID-19. What was sequenced was peripheral blood. The rearranged chain carries TRBV30 and TRBJ2-1; a stretch of 11 junction bases matches TRBD2. For the CDR3, the sequence is CASTPRLAGHNEQFF. The DNA sequence is as follows: TGTGCCTCGACGCCTAGACTAGCGGGACACAATGAGCAGTTCTTC.